The T cell receptor (beta chain) described here comes from a study of blood T cell repertoires in COVID-19. Germline CDR1 SEHNR, CDR2 FQNEAQ (reference sequence). V shed 5 bases and J shed 0 bases, with 15 bases lying between them. This CDR3 is built from 16 residues. Clones were read by immunoSEQ multiplex PCR, and TCRdb kept only the in-frame ones, dropping some. The sample lists 65,000 to 95,000 clones, under 80% occurring once. The genes are TRBV7-9 and TRBJ2-3; a possible D gene is TRBD1 (5 bases). The sequence was collected from a human donor in a cohort sampled during active COVID-19. What was sequenced was peripheral blood. The CDR3 DNA is TGTGCCAGCAGCCCACTCCAGGGAAGTAGCACAGATACGCAGTATTTT. Translation: CASSPLQGSSTDTQYF.